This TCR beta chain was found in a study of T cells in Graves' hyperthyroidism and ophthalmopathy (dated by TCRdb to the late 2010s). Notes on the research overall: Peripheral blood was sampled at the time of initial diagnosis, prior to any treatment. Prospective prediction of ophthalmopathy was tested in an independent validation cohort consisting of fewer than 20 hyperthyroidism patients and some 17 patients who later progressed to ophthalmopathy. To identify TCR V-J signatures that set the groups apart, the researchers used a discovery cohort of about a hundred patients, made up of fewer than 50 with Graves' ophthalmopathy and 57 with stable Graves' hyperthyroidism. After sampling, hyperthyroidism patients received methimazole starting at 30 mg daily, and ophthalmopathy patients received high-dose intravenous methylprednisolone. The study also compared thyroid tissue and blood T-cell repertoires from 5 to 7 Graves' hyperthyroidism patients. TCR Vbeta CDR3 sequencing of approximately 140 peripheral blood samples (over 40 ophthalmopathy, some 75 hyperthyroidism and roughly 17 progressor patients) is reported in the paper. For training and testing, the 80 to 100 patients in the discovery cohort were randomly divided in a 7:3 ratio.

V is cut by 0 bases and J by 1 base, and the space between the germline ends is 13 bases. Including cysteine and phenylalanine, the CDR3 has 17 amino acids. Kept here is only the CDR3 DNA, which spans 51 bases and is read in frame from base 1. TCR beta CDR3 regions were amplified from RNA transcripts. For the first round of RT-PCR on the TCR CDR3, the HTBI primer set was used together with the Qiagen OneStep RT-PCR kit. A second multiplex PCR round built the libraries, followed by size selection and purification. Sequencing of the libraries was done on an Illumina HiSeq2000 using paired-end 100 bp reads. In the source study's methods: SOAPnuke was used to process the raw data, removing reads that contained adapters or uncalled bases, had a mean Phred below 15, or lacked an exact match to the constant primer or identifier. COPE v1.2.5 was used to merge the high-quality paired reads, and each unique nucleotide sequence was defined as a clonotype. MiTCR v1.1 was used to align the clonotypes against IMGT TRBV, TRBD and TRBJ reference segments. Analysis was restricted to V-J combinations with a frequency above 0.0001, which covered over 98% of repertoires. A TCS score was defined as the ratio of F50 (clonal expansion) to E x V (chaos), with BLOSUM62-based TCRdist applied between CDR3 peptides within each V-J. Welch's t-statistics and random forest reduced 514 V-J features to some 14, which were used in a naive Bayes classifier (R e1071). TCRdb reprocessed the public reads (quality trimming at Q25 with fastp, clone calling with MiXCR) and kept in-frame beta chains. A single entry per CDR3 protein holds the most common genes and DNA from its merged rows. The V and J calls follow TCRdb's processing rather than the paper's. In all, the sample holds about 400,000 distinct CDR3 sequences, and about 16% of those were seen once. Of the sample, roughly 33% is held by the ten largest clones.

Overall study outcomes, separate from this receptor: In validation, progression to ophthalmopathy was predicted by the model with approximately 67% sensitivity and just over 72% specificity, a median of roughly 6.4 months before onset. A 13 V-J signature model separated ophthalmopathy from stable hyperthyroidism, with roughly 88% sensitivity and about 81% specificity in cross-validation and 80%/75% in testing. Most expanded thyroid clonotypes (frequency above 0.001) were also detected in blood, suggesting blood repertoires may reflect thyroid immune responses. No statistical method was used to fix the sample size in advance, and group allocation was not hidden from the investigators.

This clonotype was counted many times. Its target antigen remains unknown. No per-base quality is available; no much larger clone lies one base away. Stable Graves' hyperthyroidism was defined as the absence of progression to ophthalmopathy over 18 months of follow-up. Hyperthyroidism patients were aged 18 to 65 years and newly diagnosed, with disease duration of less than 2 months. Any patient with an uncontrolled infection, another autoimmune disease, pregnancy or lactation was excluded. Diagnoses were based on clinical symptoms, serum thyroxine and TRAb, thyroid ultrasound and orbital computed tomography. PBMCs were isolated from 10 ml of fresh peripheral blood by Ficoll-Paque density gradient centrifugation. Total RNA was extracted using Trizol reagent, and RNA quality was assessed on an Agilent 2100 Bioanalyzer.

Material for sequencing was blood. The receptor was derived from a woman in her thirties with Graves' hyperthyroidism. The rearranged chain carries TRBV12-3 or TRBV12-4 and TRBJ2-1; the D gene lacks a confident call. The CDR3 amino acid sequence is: CASSLAVGLGSYNEQFF. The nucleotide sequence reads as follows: TGTGCCAGCAGTTTAGCGGTGGGCCTGGGGTCCTACAATGAGCAGTTCTTC.